The 13 T cell receptor beta chains below come from one sample, sequenced in a study of blood T cell repertoires in COVID-19. Method: immunoSEQ multiplex PCR; TCRdb's copy keeps in-frame clones and lacks some. The sample holds over 200,000 clones, 70% to 90% seen once. Sequenced input: peripheral blood. These receptor sequences come from a woman younger than 30 who had recovered from COVID-19.

The J gene is TRBJ2-1, the V gene TRBV5-5; D is undetermined. Germline CDR1 and CDR2: SGHKS and YYEKEE (reference sequence). CDR3 size: 17 residues. V lost 4 bases to trimming and J lost 5 bases, with 22 bases between them. CDR3 protein: CASSQKSTWSSHNEQFF. CDR3 DNA: TGTGCCAGCAGCCAAAAGTCGACTTGGTCTTCCCACAATGAGCAGTTCTTC.

The J gene is TRBJ1-6, the V gene TRBV9; no firm D call. The CDR3 is 12 residues long. Trimming took off 4 bases at V and 6 bases at J, with 5 bases between the two ends. CDR1 is SGDLS and CDR2 is YYNGEE in the germline V gene. The CDR3 bases are TGTGCCAGCAGCACGGGTAATTCACCCCTCCACTTT. Protein product: CASSTGNSPLHF.

This chain joins TRBV2 and TRBJ1-2, with TRBD1 as a possible D gene (5 bases). Trimming took 5 bases from V and 6 from J, leaving 19 bases between them. Germline CDR1 reads SNHLY; CDR2 reads FYNNEI. The CDR3 sequence is 15 residues long. The CDR3 sequence: CASSFPGREVHGYTF. The CDR3 nucleotides are TGTGCCAGCAGTTTCCCAGGGAGGGAGGTTCATGGCTACACCTTC.

CDR3 nucleotides: TGTGCCAGCTCACCAACTCCGGGACAGGGGTCCTACGAGCAGTACTTC. Its translation: CASSPTPGQGSYEQYF. This chain joins TRBV18 and TRBJ2-7; 10 bases fit TRBD1. V shed 2 bases, J shed 1 base, and the junction held 5 bases outside the gene matches. The CDR3 totals 16 residues. Germline assignment: CDR1 KGHSH and CDR2 LQKENI. The complete variable domain, with remaining parts taken from reference TRBV18 and TRBJ2-7, reads NAGVMQNPRHLVRRRGQEARLRCSPMKGHSHVYWYRQLPEEGLKFMVYLQKENIIDESGMPKERFSAEFPKEGPSILRIQQVVRGDSAAYFCASSPTPGQGSYEQYFGPGTRLTVT.

The chain employs TRBV4-3 and TRBJ1-2, with D possibly matching TRBD1 (5 bases). This CDR3 spans 14 amino acids. CDR1 and CDR2 (germline): LGHNA, YSLEER. V dropped 4 bases and J dropped 4 bases, with 13 bases sitting between them. CDR3 loop: CASSPSGGAYGYTF. The CDR3 DNA reads TGCGCCAGCAGCCCGAGTGGAGGGGCCTATGGCTACACCTTC.

The chain is built from TRBV7-3 and TRBJ1-2; no definite D call. In germline, CDR1 is SGHTA, CDR2 FQGTGA. V lost 6 bases and J lost 6, with 20 bases in between. The CDR3 extends over 15 amino acids. The CDR3 nucleotides read TGTGCCAGCAGACCCACCCAGCCGGGAAGGGATGGCTACACCTTC. Encoded protein: CASRPTQPGRDGYTF.

The CDR3 reads CASRFEQGAYNEQFF. The CDR3 nucleotides are TGTGCCAGCAGATTCGAACAGGGAGCCTACAATGAGCAGTTCTTC. The chain recombines TRBV6-5 with TRBJ2-1; maybe TRBD1 (6 bases). This CDR3 spans 15 amino acids. CDR1 and CDR2 from the germline V gene are MNHEY and SVGAGI. The V and J ends lost 6 bases and 2 bases respectively, with 14 bases between them.

The table lists this clone with a few counts. The chain has TRBV5-5 and TRBJ2-3, with D possibly being TRBD2 (6 bases). Trimming pared 0 bases from V and 1 base from J, leaving 15 bases between. Germline V lookup: CDR1 SGHKS, CDR2 YYEKEE (reference sequence). This CDR3 region has 17 residues. In nucleotides, the CDR3 is TGTGCCAGCAGCTTGGTAGGGAGGCTCGGGGGCACAGATACGCAGTATTTT. Translated: CASSLVGRLGGTDTQYF.

The genes are TRBV5-5 and TRBJ2-1; 10 bases map to TRBD1. The CDR3 extends over 16 amino acids. Germline CDR1 reads SGHKS; CDR2 reads YYEKEE (reference sequence). The V and J ends lost 4 bases and 9 bases, in that order; junction bases with no gene match: 13. This chain's CDR3 is CASSLLTGGVFAEQFF. The CDR3 DNA is TGTGCCAGCAGCCTCCTGACAGGGGGCGTCTTTGCTGAGCAGTTCTTC.

The rearrangement joins TRBV6-2 or TRBV6-3 to TRBJ2-2; 10 bases agree with TRBD2. Germline V CDR1 and CDR2: MNHEY, SVGEGT. With 6 bases clipped from V and 3 bases from J, the junction kept 19 bases outside the gene matches. The CDR3 is made up of 20 amino acids. The CDR3 here is CASSRKVRASGSMYTGELFF. The DNA for the CDR3 is TGTGCCAGCAGCCGTAAAGTAAGAGCTAGCGGGAGTATGTACACCGGGGAGCTGTTTTTT.

The chain recombines TRBV28 with TRBJ2-7; TRBD2 agrees at 13 bases. V lost 6 bases, J lost 13 bases, and 6 bases stayed unmatched. The CDR3 runs to 12 residues. Germline lookup yields CDR1 MDHEN and CDR2 SYDVKM. The CDR3 spells CASRTSGRMGYF. CDR3 nucleotides: TGTGCCAGCAGGACTAGCGGGAGGATGGGTTACTTC.

This chain uses TRBV7-2 with TRBJ2-5; no clear D. The CDR3 totals 15 residues. Looked up from germline, CDR1 is SGHTA and CDR2 is FQGNSA. Deletions cut 2 bases from V and 0 bases from J, with 10 bases between. The CDR3 nucleotides are TGTGCCAGCAGCTTAACGTCTCGGTACCAAGAGACCCAGTACTTC. Encoded protein: CASSLTSRYQETQYF.

The CDR3 DNA sequence: TGTGCCAGCAAACCACAGGGCCGAAACACCGGGGAGCTGTTTTTT. This codes for CASKPQGRNTGELFF. V and J are TRBV28 and TRBJ2-2; TRBD1 might be the D (6 bases). Trimming removed 7 bases from V and 2 bases from J, with 14 bases in between. The CDR3 is made up of 15 amino acids. Germline CDR1 reads MDHEN; CDR2 reads SYDVKM.